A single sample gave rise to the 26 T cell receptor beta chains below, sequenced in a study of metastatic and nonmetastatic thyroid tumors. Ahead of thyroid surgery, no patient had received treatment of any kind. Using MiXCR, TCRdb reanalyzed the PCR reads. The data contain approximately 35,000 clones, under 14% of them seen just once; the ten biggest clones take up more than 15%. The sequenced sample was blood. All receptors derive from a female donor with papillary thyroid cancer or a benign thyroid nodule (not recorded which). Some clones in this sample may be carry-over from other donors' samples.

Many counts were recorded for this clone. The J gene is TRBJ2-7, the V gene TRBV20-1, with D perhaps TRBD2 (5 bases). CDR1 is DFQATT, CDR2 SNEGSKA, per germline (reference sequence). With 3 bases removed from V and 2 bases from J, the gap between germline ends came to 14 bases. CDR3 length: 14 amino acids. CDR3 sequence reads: CSARKRNTAYEQYF. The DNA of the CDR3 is TGCAGTGCTAGGAAGCGGAACACCGCCTACGAGCAGTACTTC.

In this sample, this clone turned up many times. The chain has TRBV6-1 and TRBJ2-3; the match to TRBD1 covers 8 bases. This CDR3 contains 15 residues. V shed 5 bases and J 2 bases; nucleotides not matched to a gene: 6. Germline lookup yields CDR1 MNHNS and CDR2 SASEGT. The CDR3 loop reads CASSPQGEYTDTQYF. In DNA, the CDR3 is TGTGCCAGCAGTCCACAGGGGGAATACACAGATACGCAGTATTTT.

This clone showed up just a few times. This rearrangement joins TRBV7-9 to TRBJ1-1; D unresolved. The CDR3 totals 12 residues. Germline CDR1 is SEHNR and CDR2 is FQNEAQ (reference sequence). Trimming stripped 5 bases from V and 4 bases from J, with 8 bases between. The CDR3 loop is CASSAGATEAFF. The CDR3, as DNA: TGTGCCAGCAGCGCGGGAGCCACTGAAGCTTTCTTT.

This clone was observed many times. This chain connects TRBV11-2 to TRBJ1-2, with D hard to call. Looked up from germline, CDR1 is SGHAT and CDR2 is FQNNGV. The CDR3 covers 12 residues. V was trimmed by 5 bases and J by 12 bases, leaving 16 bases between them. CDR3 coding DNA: TGTGCCAGCAGCCTGCCGGACGTTGTGGACACCTTC. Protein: CASSLPDVVDTF.

Here the CDR3 reads CASSSTGEAPYEQYF. The DNA for the CDR3 is TGTGCCAGCTCATCTACAGGGGAGGCACCCTACGAGCAGTACTTC. The chain employs TRBV18 and TRBJ2-7; tentative D call: TRBD1 (7 bases). Trimming took 5 bases from V and 2 from J, leaving 16 bases between them. Germline CDR1 reads KGHSH; CDR2 reads LQKENI. CDR3 length: 15 amino acids.

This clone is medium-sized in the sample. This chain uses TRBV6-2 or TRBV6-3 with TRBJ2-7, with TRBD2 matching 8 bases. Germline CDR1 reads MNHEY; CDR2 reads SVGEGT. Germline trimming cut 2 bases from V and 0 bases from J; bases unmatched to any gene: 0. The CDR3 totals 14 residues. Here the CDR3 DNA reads TGTGCCAGCAGTTACACTAGCGGCTCCTACGAGCAGTACTTC. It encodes CASSYTSGSYEQYF.

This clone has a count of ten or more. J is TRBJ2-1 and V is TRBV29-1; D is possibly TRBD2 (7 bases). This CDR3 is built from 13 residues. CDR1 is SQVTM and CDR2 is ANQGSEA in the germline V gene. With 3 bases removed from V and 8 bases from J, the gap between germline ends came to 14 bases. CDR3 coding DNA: TGCAGCGTTGATAGGGGGGGAAGGGATGAGCAGTTCTTC. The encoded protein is CSVDRGGRDEQFF.

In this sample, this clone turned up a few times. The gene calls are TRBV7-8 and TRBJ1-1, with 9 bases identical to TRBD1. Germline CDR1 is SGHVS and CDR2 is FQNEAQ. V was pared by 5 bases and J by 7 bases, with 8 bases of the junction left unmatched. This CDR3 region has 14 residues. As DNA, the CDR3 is TGTGCCAGCAGCCCCCGGACAGGGGTTTTTGAAGCTTTCTTT. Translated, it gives CASSPRTGVFEAFF.

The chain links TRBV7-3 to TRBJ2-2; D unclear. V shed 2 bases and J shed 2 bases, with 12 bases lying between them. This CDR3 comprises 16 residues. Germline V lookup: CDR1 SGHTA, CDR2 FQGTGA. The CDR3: CASSLAGWLNTGELFF. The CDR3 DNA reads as TGTGCCAGCAGCTTAGCAGGTTGGCTTAACACCGGGGAGCTGTTTTTT.

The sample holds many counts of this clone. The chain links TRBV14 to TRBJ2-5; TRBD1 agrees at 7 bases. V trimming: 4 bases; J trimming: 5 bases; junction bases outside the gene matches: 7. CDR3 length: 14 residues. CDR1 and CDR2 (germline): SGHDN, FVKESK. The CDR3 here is CASSRLTGAETQYF. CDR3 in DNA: TGTGCCAGCAGCCGACTAACAGGGGCCGAGACCCAGTACTTC.

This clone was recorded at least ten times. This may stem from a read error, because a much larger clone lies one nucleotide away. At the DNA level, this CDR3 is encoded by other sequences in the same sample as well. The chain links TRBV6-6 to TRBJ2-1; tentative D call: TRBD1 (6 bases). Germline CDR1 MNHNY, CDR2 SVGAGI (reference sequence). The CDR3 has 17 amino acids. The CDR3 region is CASSYADRVTSYNEQFF. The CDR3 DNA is TGTGCCAGCAGTTATGCGGACAGAGTAACATCCTACAATGAACAGTTCTTC.

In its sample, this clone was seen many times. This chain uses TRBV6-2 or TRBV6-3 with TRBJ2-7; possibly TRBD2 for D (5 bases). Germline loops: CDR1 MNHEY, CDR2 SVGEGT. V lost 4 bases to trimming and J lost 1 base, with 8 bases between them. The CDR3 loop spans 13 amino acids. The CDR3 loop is CASSLTSSYEQYF. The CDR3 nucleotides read TGTGCCAGCAGTTTAACTAGTTCCTACGAGCAGTACTTC.

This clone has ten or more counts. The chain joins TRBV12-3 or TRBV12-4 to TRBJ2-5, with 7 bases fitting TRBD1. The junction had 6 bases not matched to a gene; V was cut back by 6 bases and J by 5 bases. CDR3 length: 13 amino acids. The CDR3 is CASRPGQWETQYF. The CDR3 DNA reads TGTGCCAGCAGGCCGGGACAGTGGGAGACCCAGTACTTC.

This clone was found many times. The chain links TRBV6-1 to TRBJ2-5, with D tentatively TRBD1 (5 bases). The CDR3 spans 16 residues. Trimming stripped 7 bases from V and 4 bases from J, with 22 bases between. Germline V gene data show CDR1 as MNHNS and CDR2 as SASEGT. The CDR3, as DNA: TGTGCCAGCAAACGAAGACAGTGGGCCGGTGCAGAGACCCAGTACTTC. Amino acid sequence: CASKRRQWAGAETQYF.

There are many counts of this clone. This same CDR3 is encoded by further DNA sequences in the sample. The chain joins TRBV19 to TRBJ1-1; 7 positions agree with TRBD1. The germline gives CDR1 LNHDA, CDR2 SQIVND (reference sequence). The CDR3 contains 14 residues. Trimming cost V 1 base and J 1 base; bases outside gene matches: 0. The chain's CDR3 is CASSIGTGNTEAFF. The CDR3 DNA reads TGTGCCAGTAGTATAGGGACAGGGAACACTGAAGCTTTCTTT.

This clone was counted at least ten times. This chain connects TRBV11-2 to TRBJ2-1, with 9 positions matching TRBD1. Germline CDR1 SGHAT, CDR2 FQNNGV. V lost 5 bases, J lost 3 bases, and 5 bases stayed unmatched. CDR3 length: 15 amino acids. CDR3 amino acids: CASSEWGQGYNEQFF. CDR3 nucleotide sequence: TGTGCCAGCAGCGAATGGGGACAGGGCTACAATGAGCAGTTCTTC.

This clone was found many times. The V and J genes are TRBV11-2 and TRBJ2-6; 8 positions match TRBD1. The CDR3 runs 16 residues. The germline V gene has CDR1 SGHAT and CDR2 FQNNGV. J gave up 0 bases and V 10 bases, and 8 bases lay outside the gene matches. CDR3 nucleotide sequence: TGTGCCACCCCCGGGACAGGTGCCTCTGGGGCCAACGTCCTGACTTTC. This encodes CATPGTGASGANVLTF.

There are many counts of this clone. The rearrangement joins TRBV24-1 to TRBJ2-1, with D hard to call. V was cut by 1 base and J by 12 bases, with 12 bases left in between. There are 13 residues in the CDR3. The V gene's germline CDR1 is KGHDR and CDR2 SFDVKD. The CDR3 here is CATSDFSHVRQFF. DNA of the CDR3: TGTGCCACCAGTGATTTTTCGCACGTCAGGCAGTTCTTC.

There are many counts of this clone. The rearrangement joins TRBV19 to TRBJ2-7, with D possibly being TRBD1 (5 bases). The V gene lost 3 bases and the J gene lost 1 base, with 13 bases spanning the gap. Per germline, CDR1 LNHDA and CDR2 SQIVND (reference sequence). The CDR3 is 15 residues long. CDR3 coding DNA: TGTGCCAGTAGTATCGGATCAGGGATTTCCTACGAGCAGTACTTC. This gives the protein CASSIGSGISYEQYF. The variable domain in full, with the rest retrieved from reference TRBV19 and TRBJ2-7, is DGGITQSPKYLFRKEGQNVTLSCEQNLNHDAMYWYRQDPGQGLRLIYYSQIVNDFQKGDIAEGYSVSREKKESFPLTVTSAQKNPTAFYLCASSIGSGISYEQYFGPGTRLTVT.

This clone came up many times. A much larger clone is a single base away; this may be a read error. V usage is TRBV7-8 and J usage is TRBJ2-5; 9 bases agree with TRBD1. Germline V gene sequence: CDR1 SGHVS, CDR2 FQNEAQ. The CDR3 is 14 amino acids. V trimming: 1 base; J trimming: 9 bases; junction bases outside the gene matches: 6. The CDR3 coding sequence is TGTGCCAGCAGCTTAGACAGGGGGCAGGAGGCCCAGTACTTC. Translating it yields CASSLDRGQEAQYF.

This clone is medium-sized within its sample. The CDR3 is CATSDWGLASTGDADTQYF. Here the CDR3 DNA reads TGTGCCACCAGTGATTGGGGACTAGCTTCGACGGGCGATGCAGATACGCAGTATTTT. This sequence joins TRBV24-1 and TRBJ2-3; 9 positions match TRBD2. The junction had 15 bases not matched to a gene; V was cut back by 2 bases and J by 4 bases. CDR1 is KGHDR, CDR2 SFDVKD, per germline. The CDR3 has 19 residues.

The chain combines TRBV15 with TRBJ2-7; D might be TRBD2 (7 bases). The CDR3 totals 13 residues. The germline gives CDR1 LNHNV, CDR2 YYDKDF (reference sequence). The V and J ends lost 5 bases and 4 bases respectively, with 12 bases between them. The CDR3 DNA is TGTGCCACCAGCCCGGGGGGCCAGTACGAGCAGTACTTC. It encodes CATSPGGQYEQYF.

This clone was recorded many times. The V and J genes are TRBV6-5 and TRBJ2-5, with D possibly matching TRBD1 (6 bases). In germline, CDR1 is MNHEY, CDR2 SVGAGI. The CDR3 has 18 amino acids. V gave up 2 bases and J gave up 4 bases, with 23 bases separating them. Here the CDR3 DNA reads TGTGCCAGCAGTTACCACACAGGGCGGTCTAGTCGTAGAGAGACCCAGTACTTC. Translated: CASSYHTGRSSRRETQYF.

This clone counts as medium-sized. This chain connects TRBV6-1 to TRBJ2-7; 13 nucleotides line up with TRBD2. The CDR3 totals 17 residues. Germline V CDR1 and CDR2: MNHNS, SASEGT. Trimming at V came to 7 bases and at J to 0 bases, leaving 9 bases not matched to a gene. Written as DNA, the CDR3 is TGTGCCAGCAACCTTGGACTAGCGGGAGTAAGCTCCTACGAGCAGTACTTC. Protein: CASNLGLAGVSSYEQYF.

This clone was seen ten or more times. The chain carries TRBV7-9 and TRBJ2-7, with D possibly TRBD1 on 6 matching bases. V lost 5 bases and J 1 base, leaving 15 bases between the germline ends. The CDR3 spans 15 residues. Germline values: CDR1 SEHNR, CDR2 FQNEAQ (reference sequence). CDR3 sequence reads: CASSPRRGGSYEQYF. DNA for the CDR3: TGTGCCAGCAGCCCACGCAGGGGTGGGTCCTACGAGCAGTACTTC.

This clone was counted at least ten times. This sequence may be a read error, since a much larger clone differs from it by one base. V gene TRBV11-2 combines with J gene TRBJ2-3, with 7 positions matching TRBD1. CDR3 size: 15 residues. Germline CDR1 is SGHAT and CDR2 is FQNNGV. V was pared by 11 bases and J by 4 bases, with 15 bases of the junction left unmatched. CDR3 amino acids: CAGLQTGVGSDTQYF. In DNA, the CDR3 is TGTGCCGGCCTGCAAACAGGGGTAGGATCAGATACGCAGTATTTT. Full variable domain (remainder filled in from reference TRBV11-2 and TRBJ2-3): EAGVAQSPRYKIIEKRQSVAFWCNPISGHATLYWYQQILGQGPKLLIQFQNNGVVDDSQLPKDRFSAERLKGVDSTLKIQPAKLEDSAVYLCAGLQTGVGSDTQYFGPGTRLTVL.